This T cell receptor (beta chain) was recovered during a study of brain T cells in children with intractable seizures. General study findings and limits: Viral specificity was inferred only from CDR3 similarity; HCMV serostatus was unknown.

For this clone: Its antigen is not identified.

Noted time point: blood from clinic visit 5 months post-surgery; TSC patient then seizure free. The sequenced cases were selected for having the highest brain T cell transcript signatures. Pre-surgery treatment included at least one anti-epileptic drug. The CDR3 runs to 14 residues. Trimming took 5 bases from V and 2 from J, leaving 13 bases between them. Per germline, CDR1 MNHEY and CDR2 SVGAGI. Using immunoSEQ multiplex PCR, the repertoire was profiled, and TCRdb retains in-frame clones only, with some absent. The data contain about 340,000 clones, approximately 93% of them singletons. Here the sequenced sample was peripheral blood, taken approximately 5 months after surgery. This chain joins TRBV6-5 and TRBJ2-7; either TRBD1 or TRBD2 may supply D (5 bases each). The receptor was isolated from a boy in the first two years of life with tuberous sclerosis and intractable seizures. CDR3: CASSIGVGAYEQYF. In DNA form, the CDR3 reads TGTGCCAGCAGTATAGGGGTCGGGGCCTACGAGCAGTACTTC.